The sequence of this T cell receptor (beta chain) was determined in a study of shared clonotypes between healthy human individuals. Measured with immunoSEQ multiplex PCR; TCRdb has only the in-frame clones, and not every one. The profile shows around 320,000 clones, around nine tenths of them singletons. The origin of this receptor is a man younger than 30 in good health. The sequenced material came from memory CD8+ T cells sorted from blood. This sample's subset: CD45RO+ cells pooled with CCR7-negative TemRA cells.

Written as DNA, the CDR3 is TGTGCCAGCAGTTACAGGGGGAGATGGACCGGGGAGCTGTTTTTT. Amino acids: CASSYRGRWTGELFF. The chain employs TRBV6-5 and TRBJ2-2, with D maybe TRBD1 (6 bases). The germline V gene encodes CDR1 MNHEY and CDR2 SVGAGI. The V gene lost 2 bases and the J gene lost 5 bases, with 12 bases spanning the gap. The CDR3 is 15 amino acids.